Listed here are 32 T cell receptor beta chains from one sample, sequenced in a study of blood T cell repertoires in COVID-19. Sequencing used immunoSEQ multiplex PCR; TCRdb keeps in-frame clones, though not all of them. The data contain approximately 200,000 clones, approximately 87% of them singletons. The sample comprised peripheral blood. The receptors were gathered from a man in his fifties or sixties who had recovered from COVID-19.

The V call is TRBV5-4, the J call TRBJ2-1; 10 bases fit TRBD2. CDR1 and CDR2 from the germline V gene are SGHNT and YYREEE (reference sequence). The CDR3 totals 15 residues. The J segment lost 8 bases and the V segment lost 0 bases, leaving 5 bases of the junction unmatched. The DNA for the CDR3 is TGTGCCAGCAGCTTGGTAGGGACTAGCGCCCATGAGCAGTTCTTC. It encodes CASSLVGTSAHEQFF.

V usage is TRBV19 and J usage is TRBJ1-2, with D perhaps matching TRBD1 (6 bases). Germline V gene lookup returns CDR1 LNHDA and CDR2 SQIVND (reference sequence). Trimming left V 1 base short and J 1 base short, with 7 bases between. This CDR3 spans 14 amino acids. This CDR3 is CASSIAQGNYGYTF. CDR3 DNA: TGTGCCAGTAGTATAGCACAGGGTAACTATGGCTACACCTTC.

The chain joins TRBV6-5 to TRBJ2-2; weak D call: TRBD2 (6 bases). V dropped 6 bases and J dropped 13 bases, with 24 bases sitting between them. Per germline, CDR1 MNHEY and CDR2 SVGAGI. The CDR3 extends over 15 amino acids. The CDR3 nucleotides are TGTGCCAGCAGCGCCGGGTCCACGCCCTCGCGGGGGCTGTTTTTT. This gives the protein CASSAGSTPSRGLFF.

The chain carries TRBV10-1 and TRBJ1-2; TRBD1 might be the D (5 bases). This CDR3 is built from 15 residues. The V end was cut by 11 bases, the J end by 8 bases, with 27 bases between. CDR1 WNHNN and CDR2 SYGVQD come from the germline V gene (reference sequence). CDR3 sequence (DNA): TGCGCCGGCCTCGGGCAGGGCTGGGGGGGTAACGGCTACACCTTC. Protein product: CAGLGQGWGGNGYTF.

The gene calls are TRBV19 and TRBJ1-3; D possibly corresponds to TRBD1 (5 bases). The V and J ends lost 5 bases and 0 bases respectively, with 20 bases between them. In germline, CDR1 is LNHDA, CDR2 SQIVND (reference sequence). The CDR3 loop spans 18 amino acids. CDR3 protein: CASSALRGIDFSGNTIYF. In DNA, the CDR3 is TGTGCCAGTAGTGCCCTTAGGGGAATCGACTTCTCTGGAAACACCATATATTTT.

The V call is TRBV19, the J call TRBJ2-6; 8 bases are shared with TRBD1. The J segment lost 1 base and the V segment lost 2 bases, leaving 1 base of the junction unmatched. The CDR3 loop spans 16 amino acids. CDR1 is LNHDA, CDR2 SQIVND, per germline (reference sequence). The CDR3 nucleotides are TGTGCCAGTAGTATACACAGGGGGTCTGGGGCCAACGTCCTGACTTTC. It translates to CASSIHRGSGANVLTF.

This chain connects TRBV30 to TRBJ1-1, with TRBD1 as a possible D gene (5 bases). Per the germline V gene, CDR1 is GTSNPN and CDR2 is SVGIG (reference sequence). Trimming took 2 bases from V and 11 from J, leaving 21 bases between them. The CDR3 length is 14 residues. CDR3 protein: CAWSTPSGGEEAFF. The CDR3 nucleotides are TGTGCCTGGAGTACCCCCTCGGGGGGGGAAGAGGCTTTCTTT.

V is TRBV12-3 or TRBV12-4 and J is TRBJ2-2; D is ambiguous. V lost 8 bases to trimming and J lost 6 bases, with 13 bases between them. The CDR3 loop spans 13 amino acids. CDR3 nucleotide sequence: TGTGCCAGCGTGGATGGAGTGCCCGGGGAGCTGTTTTTT. Translating gives CASVDGVPGELFF.

V is TRBV4-2 and J is TRBJ1-5, with a weak D call TRBD1 (5 bases). This CDR3 is built from 13 residues. V was clipped by 0 bases and J by 6 bases, with 6 bases between them. Germline V CDR1 and CDR2: LGHNA, YNFKEQ. The CDR3 spells CASSQDTGQPQHF. The DNA of the CDR3 is TGTGCCAGCAGCCAAGATACAGGTCAGCCCCAGCATTTT.

Concerning this clone itself: Within the sample, other DNA sequences also encode this same CDR3. CDR3 residues: CATSDPNYGYTF. CDR3 DNA sequence: TGTGCCACCAGTGACCCAAACTATGGCTACACCTTC. The V gene is TRBV24-1, the J gene TRBJ1-2; no firm D call. This CDR3 comprises 12 residues. The V end lost 4 bases, the J end lost 2 bases, and 4 bases lay between the germline ends. CDR1 KGHDR and CDR2 SFDVKD come from the germline V gene.

The V gene is TRBV18, the J gene TRBJ2-7, with D possibly being TRBD1 (5 bases). V was pared by 10 bases and J by 4 bases, with 14 bases between. Looked up from germline, CDR1 is KGHSH and CDR2 is LQKENI. This CDR3 comprises 12 residues. Written as DNA, the CDR3 is TGTGCCACCGCAGGGATGGGGTACGAGCAGTACTTC. Protein sequence: CATAGMGYEQYF. The full variable domain, its missing parts supplied by reference TRBV18 and TRBJ2-7, is NAGVMQNPRHLVRRRGQEARLRCSPMKGHSHVYWYRQLPEEGLKFMVYLQKENIIDESGMPKERFSAEFPKEGPSILRIQQVVRGDSAAYFCATAGMGYEQYFGPGTRLTVT.

V and J are TRBV4-1 and TRBJ1-4, with D unclear. This CDR3 is 16 amino acids long. Germline V gene data show CDR1 as MGHRA and CDR2 as YSYEKL. V dropped 0 bases and J dropped 8 bases, with 16 bases sitting between them. The CDR3 sequence is CASSQDPSAAGEKLFF. The CDR3 coding sequence is TGCGCCAGCAGCCAAGATCCATCCGCGGCGGGAGAAAAACTGTTTTTT.

V gene TRBV28 combines with J gene TRBJ1-1, with D perhaps matching TRBD1 (5 bases). The CDR3 has 15 residues. Germline CDR1 and CDR2: MDHEN and SYDVKM. The V gene lost 1 base and the J gene lost 7 bases, with 16 bases spanning the gap. The CDR3 is CASSLFIQGRDEAFF. The CDR3 bases are TGTGCCAGCAGTTTATTTATCCAGGGTCGAGATGAAGCTTTCTTT.

This chain connects TRBV7-9 to TRBJ2-7; D unclear. V gave up 5 bases and J gave up 6 bases, with 14 bases separating them. The length of the CDR3 is 13 residues. In germline, CDR1 is SEHNR, CDR2 FQNEAQ (reference sequence). CDR3 nucleotide sequence: TGTGCCAGCAGCCCATTTCCGGTACCCGAGCAGTACTTC. Translated, it gives CASSPFPVPEQYF.

This chain links TRBV3-1 (or the pseudogene TRBV3-2) with TRBJ1-3, with D hard to call. Trimming removed 0 bases at V and 0 bases at J, with 9 bases between. CDR3 length equals 16 residues. Looked up from germline, CDR1 is LGHDT and CDR2 is YNNKEL (reference sequence). The CDR3 DNA is TGTGCCAGCAGCCAAGATAGAGAGGCCTCTGGAAACACCATATATTTT. Translation gives CASSQDREASGNTIYF.

The chain links TRBV7-2 to TRBJ2-7; D call uncertain. The CDR3 loop spans 14 amino acids. Germline CDR1 reads SGHTA; CDR2 reads FQGNSA. Trimming pared 2 bases from V and 6 bases from J, leaving 14 bases between. The DNA of the CDR3 is TGTGCCAGCAGCTTAAATTGGCTTTCCCCCGAGCAGTACTTC. This gives the protein CASSLNWLSPEQYF.

This clone showed up just once. The genes are TRBV7-2 and TRBJ1-5; weak D call: TRBD1 (5 bases). The length of the CDR3 is 15 residues. Germline loops: CDR1 SGHTA, CDR2 FQGNSA. V lost 1 base and J lost 1, with 8 bases in between. CDR3 DNA sequence: TGTGCCAGCAGCTTAGAGGGACTGAGCAATCAGCCCCAGCATTTT. It codes for CASSLEGLSNQPQHF.

Worth noting for this clone: At the DNA level, this CDR3 is encoded by other sequences in the same sample as well. The chain uses TRBV18 and TRBJ2-5, with 7 bases fitting TRBD2. Per the germline V gene, CDR1 is KGHSH and CDR2 is LQKENI. The CDR3 is 12 amino acids. After removal of 3 bases from V and 5 bases from J, the junction contained 0 bases not matched to a gene. The CDR3 nucleotides read TGTGCCAGCTCACCGGGAGGGGAGACCCAGTACTTC. Translating it yields CASSPGGETQYF.

V gene TRBV3-1 (or the pseudogene TRBV3-2) combines with J gene TRBJ2-2; D is perhaps TRBD2 (5 bases). The CDR3 totals 16 residues. Germline V gene data show CDR1 as LGHDT and CDR2 as YNNKEL (reference sequence). Deletions cut 2 bases from V and 5 bases from J, with 15 bases between. CDR3 loop: CASSQYRDYQTGELFF. The CDR3 coding sequence is TGTGCCAGCAGCCAATACAGAGACTATCAGACCGGGGAGCTGTTTTTT.

V and J are TRBV7-9 and TRBJ1-1, with D tentatively TRBD1 (6 bases). Trimming took 5 bases from V and 3 from J, leaving 16 bases between them. The CDR3 has 15 residues. Germline V gene sequence: CDR1 SEHNR, CDR2 FQNEAQ (reference sequence). The CDR3 nucleotides read TGTGCCAGCAGCGAACAGGGCCTGACGTACACTGAAGCTTTCTTT. This sequence encodes CASSEQGLTYTEAFF.

The CDR3 coding sequence is TGTGCCAGCAGACTAGGACAGATATATGGCTACACCTTC. Encoded protein: CASRLGQIYGYTF. The chain employs TRBV2 and TRBJ1-2, with a tentative D call TRBD1 (6 bases). Trimming took 6 bases from V and 5 from J, leaving 13 bases between them. In germline, CDR1 is SNHLY, CDR2 FYNNEI. The CDR3 is made up of 13 amino acids.

A few counts support this clone. The V and J genes are TRBV2 and TRBJ1-5; 8 nucleotides match TRBD1. V dropped 1 base and J dropped 5; count of bases not matched to a gene: 4. The germline CDR1 and CDR2 sequences are SNHLY and FYNNEI. The CDR3 runs to 15 residues. The DNA for the CDR3 is TGTGCCAGCAGTGAAGGTACAGGGGGGTATCAGCCCCAGCATTTT. This translates into CASSEGTGGYQPQHF.

V gene TRBV6-5 combines with J gene TRBJ2-1; the D gene is possibly TRBD1 (5 bases). Germline V CDR1 and CDR2: MNHEY, SVGAGI. Deletions cut 10 bases from V and 3 bases from J, with 16 bases between. The CDR3 extends over 14 amino acids. The CDR3 loop is CATSRANNYNEQFF. CDR3 in DNA: TGTGCCACCTCCAGGGCGAACAACTACAATGAGCAGTTCTTC.

This chain links TRBV30 with TRBJ1-5, with D maybe TRBD1 (6 bases). Trimming took off 0 bases at V and 1 base at J, with 10 bases between the two ends. This CDR3 region has 15 residues. Germline loops: CDR1 GTSNPN, CDR2 SVGIG (reference sequence). The CDR3 coding sequence is TGTGCCTGGAGTGTCGGGGGGGCAAGCAATCAGCCCCAGCATTTT. Its translation is CAWSVGGASNQPQHF. Full variable domain (outside the CDR3, taken from reference TRBV30 and TRBJ1-5): SQTIHQWPATLVQPVGSPLSLECTVEGTSNPNLYWYRQAAGRGLQLLFYSVGIGQISSEVPQNLSASRPQDRQFILSSKKLLLSDSGFYLCAWSVGGASNQPQHFGDGTRLSIL.

The CDR3 region has the DNA TGTGCCAGCAGCTTAGGGGGGGGGCAAGAGACCCAGTACTTC. Residues: CASSLGGGQETQYF. This sequence joins TRBV11-3 and TRBJ2-5, with TRBD2 identical over 7 bases. V was clipped by 1 base and J by 2 bases; unmatched bases: 1. The CDR3 sequence is 14 residues long. From germline, CDR1 is SGHNT and CDR2 YENEEA.

This chain links TRBV7-9 with TRBJ2-5, with 9 bases lining up with TRBD1. V lost 5 bases, J lost 5 bases, and 9 bases stayed unmatched. The germline V gene has CDR1 SEHNR and CDR2 FQNEAQ (reference sequence). This CDR3 contains 15 residues. In DNA form, the CDR3 reads TGTGCCAGCAGCGTCGTAGACAGGGGGGGTGAGACCCAGTACTTC. Residues: CASSVVDRGGETQYF.

CDR3 bases: TGTGCCAGCGACAGGGGAAATAATTCACCCCTCCACTTT. This codes for CASDRGNNSPLHF. This sequence joins TRBV28 and TRBJ1-6; TRBD1 matches at 8 bases. Trimming at V came to 8 bases and at J to 5 bases, leaving 2 bases not matched to a gene. CDR1 is MDHEN, CDR2 SYDVKM, per germline. The length of the CDR3 is 13 residues.

The gene calls are TRBV11-2 and TRBJ2-5, with D uncertain. CDR1 is SGHAT, CDR2 FQNNGV, per germline. This CDR3 contains 13 residues. The V end lost 2 bases, the J end lost 0 bases, and 4 bases lay between the germline ends. The CDR3 loop is CASSLWHQETQYF. The DNA of the CDR3 is TGTGCCAGCAGCTTATGGCACCAAGAGACCCAGTACTTC.

The chain joins TRBV29-1 to TRBJ1-2; D call uncertain. Between the trimmed V and J ends, which lost 4 bases and 4 bases, there was a span of 13 bases. CDR3 length: 13 residues. Germline V CDR1 and CDR2: SQVTM, ANQGSEA. The CDR3 DNA follows: TGCAGCGTTGGTGGACTGACCGGCTATGGCTACACCTTC. Amino acid sequence: CSVGGLTGYGYTF.

For the CDR3, the DNA is TGTGCCAGCAGCCAAGTGGGGACAGGGAATGGCTACACCTTC. It yields the protein CASSQVGTGNGYTF. The J gene is TRBJ1-2, the V gene TRBV4-2; 9 nucleotides match TRBD1. The CDR3 runs to 14 residues. Germline CDR1 reads LGHNA; CDR2 reads YNFKEQ. V lost 1 base, J lost 6 bases, and 3 bases stayed unmatched.

V gene TRBV3-1 (or the pseudogene TRBV3-2) combines with J gene TRBJ1-2, with TRBD1 as a possible D gene (5 bases). The germline CDR1 and CDR2 sequences are LGHDT and YNNKEL (reference sequence). The CDR3 extends over 15 amino acids. V shed 0 bases and J shed 8 bases, with 16 bases lying between them. The CDR3 here is CASSQEVRVRGGYTF. The CDR3 DNA is TGTGCCAGCAGCCAAGAGGTCAGGGTGCGGGGCGGCTACACCTTC.

The chain recombines TRBV6-2 or TRBV6-3 with TRBJ2-5, with 9 positions matching TRBD1. This CDR3 has 15 residues. The germline V gene encodes CDR1 MNHEY and CDR2 SVGEGT. V gave up 5 bases and J gave up 3 bases; unmatched junction bases: 7. The CDR3 region is CASSPLGTGKETQYF. The CDR3 coding sequence is TGTGCCAGCAGTCCCCTCGGGACAGGGAAAGAGACCCAGTACTTC.